This T cell receptor beta chain was found in a study of OX40 agonist ivuxolimab in advanced cancers. Study-level points and caveats: Researchers did not determine the expanded peripheral T cells' antigen specificity. At doses 0.1 to 3.0 mg/kg, CD4+ and CD8+ clones expanded.

Measured with immunoSEQ multiplex PCR; TCRdb has only the in-frame clones, and not every one. The data show about 32,000 clones, over 80% seen once. About this clone: Its specificity is unknown.

The germline gives CDR1 MNHNS, CDR2 SASEGT. The J segment lost 0 bases and the V segment lost 6 bases, leaving 4 bases of the junction unmatched. The CDR3 sequence is 15 residues long. The J gene is TRBJ1-5, the V gene TRBV6-1; 8 positions match TRBD1. Sequencing was performed on CD4+ or CD8+ T cells sorted from blood, taken in a trial of the OX40 agonist ivuxolimab. The TCR sequence derives from an adult with an advanced solid tumor such as melanoma, head and neck, liver or kidney cancer. The CDR3 region is CASRVTGASNQPQHF. In nucleotides, the CDR3 is TGTGCCAGCAGGGTGACAGGGGCTAGCAATCAGCCCCAGCATTTT.